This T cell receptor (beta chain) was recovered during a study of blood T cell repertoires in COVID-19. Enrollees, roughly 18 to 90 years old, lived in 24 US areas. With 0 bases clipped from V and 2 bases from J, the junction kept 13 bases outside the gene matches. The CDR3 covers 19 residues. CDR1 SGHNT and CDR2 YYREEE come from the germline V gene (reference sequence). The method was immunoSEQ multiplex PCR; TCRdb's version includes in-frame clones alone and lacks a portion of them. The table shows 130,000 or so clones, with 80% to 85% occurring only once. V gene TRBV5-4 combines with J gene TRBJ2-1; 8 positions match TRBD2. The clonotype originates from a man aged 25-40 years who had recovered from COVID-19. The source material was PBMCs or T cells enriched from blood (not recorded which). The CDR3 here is CASSLAVAGYYPTYNEQFF. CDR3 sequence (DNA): TGTGCCAGCAGCTTGGCCGTAGCGGGGTACTACCCGACCTACAATGAGCAGTTCTTC.